These T cell receptor beta chains were read from a single sample in a study of blood T cell repertoires in COVID-19. The table came from immunoSEQ multiplex PCR; TCRdb's copy has only in-frame clones and leaves some out. Among 80,000 to 100,000 clones, 70% to 85% were seen once, and the ten largest hold about a tenth. The sequenced sample was peripheral blood. The receptors come from a man aged 65-85 years with active or convalescent COVID-19. Each CDR3 is given with its conserved first and last residue. Each record gives: clone size, V gene, J gene, D gene, CDR3 protein, CDR3 DNA. The D gene is left open where the match is weak. Size values are once, few and many counts, or a class for expanded clones, and some rows have none.

-	TRBV7-3	TRBJ2-1	TRBD1	CASSSTGQPYNEQFF	TGTGCCAGCAGCTCTACGGGACAGCCCTACAATGAGCAGTTCTTC
-	TRBV30	TRBJ1-1	-	CAWSYRPGTEAFF	TGTGCCTGGAGTTACCGCCCCGGCACTGAAGCTTTCTTT
-	TRBV7-2	TRBJ2-7	TRBD1	CASSFVQGSLNLYEQYF	TGTGCCAGCAGCTTCGTACAGGGGTCCCTTAATCTTTACGAGCAGTACTTC
once	TRBV11-2	TRBJ2-3	TRBD2	CASSLGRLADYSDTQYF	TGTGCCAGCAGCTTAGGTAGGCTAGCGGATTACTCAGATACGCAGTATTTT
-	TRBV5-3	TRBJ2-5	TRBD2	CARNELAGGQETQYF	TGTGCCAGAAACGAGCTAGCGGGGGGGCAAGAGACCCAGTACTTC
-	TRBV18	TRBJ1-2	-	CASSPDSLGGYTF	TGTGCCAGCTCTCCCGACAGTCTGGGCGGCTACACCTTC
-	TRBV2	TRBJ2-2	TRBD2	CASSPTSDTGELFF	TGTGCCAGCAGTCCTACTAGCGACACCGGGGAGCTGTTTTTT
-	TRBV16	TRBJ1-1	-	CASSQPERREGTEAFF	TGTGCCAGCAGCCAACCCGAGAGGAGGGAGGGCACTGAAGCTTTCTTT
once	TRBV20-1	TRBJ1-2	-	CSAGGSYGYTF	TGCAGTGCGGGGGGGAGCTATGGCTACACCTTC
few	TRBV7-9	TRBJ2-3	-	CARGTLMAGSSTDTQYF	TGTGCCAGGGGGACTCTCATGGCGGGGTCTAGCACAGATACGCAGTATTTT